Presented here are 2 T cell receptor beta chains from one specimen sequenced in a study of cytomegalovirus exposure and HLA in healthy donors. Primers included in the PCR were 60 Vbeta and 13 Jbeta primers. Method: immunoSEQ multiplex PCR; TCRdb's copy keeps in-frame clones and lacks some. The table shows approximately 150,000 clones, with nearly 70% occurring only once. Material: PBMCs. Source of these receptors: a man aged 30 to 39 in good health and CMV-seropositive.

This clone has only one observation. The chain recombines TRBV4-1 with TRBJ1-1, with TRBD1 identical over 9 bases. CDR1 and CDR2 (germline): MGHRA, YSYEKL. This CDR3 is 14 amino acids long. The V and J ends lost 4 bases and 4 bases, in that order; junction bases with no gene match: 4. The CDR3 spells CASSRGQGLTEAFF. The CDR3 nucleotides read TGCGCCAGCAGCCGGGGACAGGGTCTCACTGAAGCTTTCTTT.

This chain connects TRBV7-2 to TRBJ1-2; 10 positions agree with TRBD1. This CDR3 has 16 amino acids. V lost 1 base to trimming and J lost 3 bases; unmatched junction nucleotides: 5. Germline CDR1 SGHTA, CDR2 FQGNSA. As DNA, the CDR3 is TGTGCCAGCAGCTTAGGGGGGGACAGGGGAGACTATGGCTACACCTTC. Its translation is CASSLGGDRGDYGYTF.